The present entry profiles one TCR beta chain with its context. This specimen comes from a study of blood T cell repertoires in COVID-19. About the research overall: Sample material is recorded as cDNA or gDNA derived from T cells, B-cell-depleted T cells, or PBMCs.

With 1 base clipped from V and 8 bases from J, the junction kept 5 bases outside the gene matches. CDR1 is LGHDT, CDR2 YNNKEL, per germline (reference sequence). CDR3 length: 14 residues. Original processing methods: Cell counts per sample came from amplifying reference gene primers. The repertoire was sequenced with immunoSEQ multiplex PCR; TCRdb's copy has only in-frame clones and lacks some. V and J calls and clone size follow that table, whereas D and trimming were derived from the DNA. The data show 250,000 to 350,000 clones, more than 70% seen once. The TCR originated in a woman in her forties or fifties who had recovered from COVID-19. The rearrangement uses TRBV3-1 (or the pseudogene TRBV3-2) and TRBJ2-3; 8 positions match TRBD2. Input material: peripheral blood. CDR3: CASSQAGGQVTQYF. The CDR3 DNA sequence: TGTGCCAGCAGCCAAGCGGGGGGGCAAGTTACGCAGTATTTT.